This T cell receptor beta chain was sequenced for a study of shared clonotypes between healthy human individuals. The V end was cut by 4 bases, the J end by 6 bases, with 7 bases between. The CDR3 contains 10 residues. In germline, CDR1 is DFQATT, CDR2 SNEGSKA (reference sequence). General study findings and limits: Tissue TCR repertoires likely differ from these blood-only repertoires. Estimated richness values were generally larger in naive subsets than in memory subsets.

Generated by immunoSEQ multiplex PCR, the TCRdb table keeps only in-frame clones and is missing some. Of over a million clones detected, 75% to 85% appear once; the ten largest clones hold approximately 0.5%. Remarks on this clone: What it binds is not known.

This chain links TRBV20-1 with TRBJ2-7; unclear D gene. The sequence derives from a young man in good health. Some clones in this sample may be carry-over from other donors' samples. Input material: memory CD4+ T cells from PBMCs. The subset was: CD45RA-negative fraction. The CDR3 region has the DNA TGCAGTGCTACTTCTAGCGAGCAGTACTTC. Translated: CSATSSEQYF.